What follows are 26 T cell receptor beta chains derived from one specimen sequenced in a study of T cells in Graves' hyperthyroidism and ophthalmopathy. From RNA transcripts, TCR beta CDR3 regions were amplified. TCR CDR3 underwent first-round RT-PCR with the HTBI primer set. Using its own MiXCR run on the multiplex PCR reads, TCRdb lists one record per CDR3 protein. The sample has 700,000 to 850,000 distinct CDR3 sequences; roughly a third are singletons. The specimen sequenced was blood. The receptors shown here come from a woman aged 40 to 50 with Graves' hyperthyroidism.

The chain joins TRBV7-2 to TRBJ2-5, with 14 bases aligning to TRBD2. The V gene's germline CDR1 is SGHTA and CDR2 FQGNSA. The CDR3 has 17 residues. With 5 bases clipped from V and 5 bases from J, the junction kept 10 bases outside the gene matches. CDR3 loop: CASSRKGLAGEWETQYF. For the CDR3, the DNA is TGTGCCAGCAGCCGGAAGGGACTAGCGGGGGAGTGGGAGACCCAGTACTTC. The full variable domain, completed using reference TRBV7-2 and TRBJ2-5, is GAGVSQSPSNKVTEKGKDVELRCDPISGHTALYWYRQSLGQGLEFLIYFQGNSAPDKSGLPSDRFSAERTGGSVSTLTIQRTQQEDSAVYLCASSRKGLAGEWETQYFGPGTRLLVL.

The V gene is TRBV19, the J gene TRBJ2-2; 16 nucleotides align to TRBD2. CDR1 and CDR2 (germline): LNHDA, SQIVND (reference sequence). The CDR3 spans 20 residues. Germline trimming cut 1 base from V and 6 bases from J; bases unmatched to any gene: 11. In nucleotides, the CDR3 is TGTGCCAGTAGTATAGCCCAGGGACTAGCGGGGGGGCGGCTCTCCGGGGAGCTGTTTTTT. As protein: CASSIAQGLAGGRLSGELFF.

This clonotype has at least ten counts. J is TRBJ1-2 and V is TRBV29-1; D might be TRBD1 (5 bases). Trimming took 8 bases from V and 6 from J, leaving 13 bases between them. Looked up from germline, CDR1 is SQVTM and CDR2 is ANQGSEA. The CDR3 extends over 11 amino acids. The CDR3 bases are TGCAGCCTCGGGGGGATGGATGGCTACACCTTC. Its protein product is CSLGGMDGYTF.

This clonotype was detected only once. Its ends do not fully match the called genes, so a read error is possible. This chain joins TRBV10-3 and TRBJ1-6; maybe TRBD1 (5 bases). Germline-derived CDR1 and CDR2 are ENHRY and SYGVKD. CDR3 length: 16 residues. Here the CDR3 reads CASSYSRTWGNSPLHF. The CDR3 DNA sequence: TGTGCCAGCAGTTACTCCCGGACATGGGGTAATTCACCCCTCCACTTT.

This clonotype came up many times. The CDR3 bases are TGTGCCACCCGACAGGCATTTAATTCACCCCTCCACTTT. Translating it yields CATRQAFNSPLHF. This sequence joins TRBV10-3 and TRBJ1-6, with TRBD1 as a possible D gene (6 bases). Trimming took 10 bases from V and 6 from J, leaving 13 bases between them. CDR1 is ENHRY and CDR2 is SYGVKD in the germline V gene. There are 13 residues in the CDR3.

Comment on this clonotype: One base away lies a much larger clone, so this may be a sequencing read error. The chain recombines TRBV9 with TRBJ2-6; the D gene is possibly TRBD1 (5 bases). CDR1 and CDR2 from the germline V gene are SGDLS and YYNGEE. This CDR3 is built from 15 residues. The CDR3 protein is CASSVQGYGANVPTF. The CDR3 bases are TGTGCCAGCAGCGTACAGGGATATGGGGCCAACGTCCCGACTTTC. The whole variable domain, filled in from reference TRBV9 and TRBJ2-6, reads DSGVTQTPKHLITATGQRVTLRCSPRSGDLSVYWYQQSLDQGLQFLIQYYNGEERAKGNILERFSAQQFPDLHSELNLSSLELGDSALYFCASSVQGYGANVPTFGAGSRLTVL.

Details on this clonotype: A read error may account for a junction end that differs from germline. The chain couples TRBV7-2 to TRBJ1-5; possibly TRBD1 for D (6 bases). The CDR3 is 20 amino acids. Germline values: CDR1 SGHTA, CDR2 FQGNSA. DNA for the CDR3: TGCGCCAGCAGCCAAGATGCTCTCTCGGGGCTGCGGGGGCTCAATCAGCCCCAGCATTTT. Translating it yields CASSQDALSGLRGLNQPQHF.

This clonotype has just a few counts. This rearrangement joins TRBV2 to TRBJ2-5; no reliable D call. The CDR3 is 12 amino acids. In germline, CDR1 is SNHLY, CDR2 FYNNEI. The V end was cut by 4 bases, the J end by 3 bases, with 6 bases between. In nucleotides, the CDR3 is TGTGCCAGCAGTGTTGGCAAAGAGACCCAGTACTTC. The encoded protein is CASSVGKETQYF. The full variable domain, completed using reference TRBV2 and TRBJ2-5, is EPEVTQTPSHQVTQMGQEVILRCVPISNHLYFYWYRQILGQKVEFLVSFYNNEISEKSEIFDDQFSVERPDGSNFTLKIRSTKLEDSAMYFCASSVGKETQYFGPGTRLLVL.

The chain has TRBV29-1 and TRBJ2-6, with D hard to call. With 8 bases removed from V and 2 bases from J, the gap between germline ends came to 7 bases. Germline V gene sequence: CDR1 SQVTM, CDR2 ANQGSEA. The CDR3 is 12 residues long. CDR3 region: CSQGTGANVLTF. The CDR3 region has the DNA TGCAGCCAAGGGACTGGGGCCAACGTCCTGACTTTC. Looking up the rest from reference TRBV29-1 and TRBJ2-6 gives the full variable domain: SAVISQKPSRDICQRGTSLTIQCQVDSQVTMMFWYRQQPGQSLTLIATANQGSEATYESGFVIDKFPISRPNLTFSTLTVSNMSPEDSSIYLCSQGTGANVLTFGAGSRLTVL.

Many counts were recorded for this clonotype. The rearrangement joins TRBV7-6 to TRBJ1-3; TRBD1 aligns across 9 bases. CDR3 length: 17 amino acids. The germline V gene has CDR1 SGHVS and CDR2 FNYEAQ. The ends lost 5 bases at V and 4 bases at J; junction bases unmatched: 12. Written as DNA, the CDR3 is TGTGCCAGCAGCCAGACACCAACAGGGGGCCGGGGAAACACCATATATTTT. It yields the protein CASSQTPTGGRGNTIYF. Full variable domain (rest looked up from reference TRBV7-6 and TRBJ1-3): GAGVSQSPRYKVTKRGQDVALRCDPISGHVSLYWYRQALGQGPEFLTYFNYEAQQDKSGLPNDRFSAERPEGSISTLTIQRTEQRDSAMYRCASSQTPTGGRGNTIYFGEGSWLTVV.

This clonotype appeared once. With a much larger clone just one base away, this may be a read error. The CDR3 end shows no conserved phenylalanine or tryptophan, and so a read error is likely. The chain uses TRBV7-9 and TRBJ1-1; 7 bases are a match to TRBD1. The CDR3 is made up of 15 amino acids. The V and J ends lost 4 bases and 4 bases, in that order; junction bases with no gene match: 9. In germline, CDR1 is SEHNR, CDR2 FQNEAQ (reference sequence). CDR3 bases: TGTGCCAGCAGCTCCACAGGGGCTTACGGCACTGAAGCTTTCTCT. Its protein is CASSSTGAYGTEAFS.

This clonotype has a count of ten or more. The V gene is TRBV7-2, the J gene TRBJ2-7; no clear D gene. CDR3 length: 14 amino acids. Germline loops: CDR1 SGHTA, CDR2 FQGNSA. Trimming removed 7 bases from V and 1 base from J, with 14 bases in between. The CDR3 sequence is CASILTPYSYEQYF. The CDR3 DNA is TGTGCCAGCATCCTGACACCCTATTCCTACGAGCAGTACTTC.

This chain links TRBV24-1 with TRBJ2-7, with a weak D call TRBD1 (5 bases). CDR1 and CDR2 (germline): KGHDR, SFDVKD. With 9 bases removed from V and 3 bases from J, the gap between germline ends came to 17 bases. CDR3 length: 14 residues. The CDR3 here is CATPPRRAFYEQYF. The CDR3 DNA is TGTGCCACCCCACCGCGCAGGGCTTTCTACGAGCAGTACTTC.

Many counts were recorded for this clonotype. The chain links TRBV20-1 to TRBJ2-5; 14 nucleotides match TRBD2. The germline gives CDR1 DFQATT, CDR2 SNEGSKA (reference sequence). Trimming removed 1 base from V and 2 bases from J; junction bases left unmatched: 9. There are 18 residues in the CDR3. The DNA of the CDR3 is TGCAGTGCTAGAGGCCCGACTAGCGGGGGGGCCTTTCAAGAGACCCAGTACTTC. Translation: CSARGPTSGGAFQETQYF.

This rearrangement joins TRBV5-1 to TRBJ1-1; 7 positions agree with TRBD1. V lost 2 bases, J lost 4 bases, and 2 bases stayed unmatched. Germline CDR1 and CDR2: SGHRS and YFSETQ. The CDR3 is 13 amino acids. The CDR3 reads CASSLGQVTEAFF. DNA for the CDR3: TGCGCCAGCAGCTTAGGACAGGTCACTGAAGCTTTCTTT.

The genes are TRBV20-1 and TRBJ1-5, with D possibly matching TRBD1 (5 bases). Looked up from germline, CDR1 is DFQATT and CDR2 is SNEGSKA (reference sequence). V was pared by 5 bases and J by 4 bases, with 15 bases between. This CDR3 has 14 amino acids. DNA of the CDR3: TGCAGTGCTGTAAGGGGAGGCGGTAATCAGCCCCAGCATTTT. This translates into CSAVRGGGNQPQHF.

A word on this clonotype: At one boundary the junction diverges from the germline segment, which might be a read error. This chain links TRBV7-9 with TRBJ2-7; maybe TRBD1 (5 bases). The CDR3 sequence is 16 residues long. Germline assignment: CDR1 SEHNR and CDR2 FQNEAQ (reference sequence). CDR3 bases: TGTGCCAGCAGCCCCTCCCTCGGGCAGGGTGGCTACGAGCAGTGCTTC. This gives the protein CASSPSLGQGGYEQCF.

This clonotype was counted only a few times. The chain carries TRBV4-3 and TRBJ1-1, with D perhaps TRBD1 (6 bases). V lost 2 bases, J lost 5 bases, and 15 bases lay in between. The CDR3 length is 15 residues. Germline CDR1 LGHNA, CDR2 YSLEER. The chain's CDR3 is CASSQNSRGGTEAFF. The CDR3 coding sequence is TGCGCCAGCAGCCAAAATTCGAGGGGGGGAACTGAAGCTTTCTTT.

This chain uses TRBV7-2 with TRBJ2-7; 9 nucleotides agree with TRBD1. V gave up 0 bases and J gave up 9 bases; unmatched junction bases: 0. CDR1 is SGHTA, CDR2 FQGNSA, per germline. The CDR3 has 12 amino acids. CDR3 nucleotides: TGTGCCAGCAGCTTAGCGGACAGGGGGCAGTACTTC. It specifies CASSLADRGQYF.

A few counts support this clonotype. This chain links TRBV19 with TRBJ1-1; 7 bases are shared with TRBD1. Germline values: CDR1 LNHDA, CDR2 SQIVND (reference sequence). V was pared by 4 bases and J by 6 bases, with 5 bases of the junction left unmatched. The CDR3 has 13 residues. The CDR3 loop is CASSTDRAAEAFF. In DNA form, the CDR3 reads TGTGCCAGTAGTACCGACAGGGCGGCTGAAGCTTTCTTT.

This chain links TRBV6-4 with TRBJ2-7; D is unclear. Germline CDR1 is MRHNA and CDR2 is SNTAGT. The CDR3 is made up of 11 amino acids. The ends were cut back, 4 bases at V and 5 bases at J, with 6 bases in the middle. CDR3 nucleotides: TGTGCCAGCAGTGGACTGGACGAGCAGTACTTC. Translation: CASSGLDEQYF.

This clonotype showed up just a few times. The chain links TRBV7-9 to TRBJ2-2; TRBD2 is a possible D gene (5 bases). This CDR3 spans 13 amino acids. Looked up from germline, CDR1 is SEHNR and CDR2 is FQNEAQ (reference sequence). Between the trimmed V and J ends, which lost 11 bases and 7 bases, there was a span of 17 bases. CDR3 region: CARQLRGNGELFF. CDR3 coding DNA: TGTGCCCGCCAGCTGAGAGGGAACGGGGAGCTGTTTTTT.

This clonotype was seen at least ten times. This sequence joins TRBV5-1 and TRBJ1-1, with no clear D. V was pared by 4 bases and J by 5 bases, with 12 bases between. The CDR3 length is 13 residues. Looked up from germline, CDR1 is SGHRS and CDR2 is YFSETQ. The chain's CDR3 is CASSGPGETEAFF. The DNA for the CDR3 is TGCGCCAGCAGCGGGCCAGGCGAGACTGAAGCTTTCTTT.

V usage is TRBV10-1 and J usage is TRBJ2-2; no reliable D call. The germline V and J ends were trimmed by 4 bases and 5 bases, with 8 bases remaining between them. CDR1 is WNHNN and CDR2 is SYGVQD in the germline V gene (reference sequence). The CDR3 covers 13 residues. The CDR3 region is CASSVLQTGELFF. The CDR3 DNA reads as TGCGCCAGCAGTGTTTTACAGACCGGGGAGCTGTTTTTT.

The V and J genes are TRBV10-3 and TRBJ2-7; no firm D call. CDR3 length equals 14 residues. Germline loops: CDR1 ENHRY, CDR2 SYGVKD. The V end was cut by 3 bases, the J end by 7 bases, with 16 bases between. The chain's CDR3 is CAISDLGSYNEQYF. The CDR3, as DNA: TGTGCCATCAGTGATTTGGGCTCCTACAATGAGCAGTACTTC.

V gene TRBV29-1 combines with J gene TRBJ2-7; D gene unclear. This CDR3 comprises 12 residues. Germline lookup yields CDR1 SQVTM and CDR2 ANQGSEA. V lost 8 bases, J lost 0 bases, and 11 bases lay in between. The CDR3 loop reads CSIRTGSYEQYF. The CDR3 DNA sequence: TGCAGCATTCGGACGGGCTCCTACGAGCAGTACTTC.